A single sample is the source of the 23 T cell receptor beta chains below, sequenced in a study of blood T cells in healthy people across ages. The second PCR ran about 6 to 11 cycles with a sample-barcoded 5' primer and J-beta primers. TCRdb re-called the 5' RACE reads through MiXCR, storing one row per CDR3 protein. This table holds approximately 810,000 distinct CDR3 sequences, under 35% found once. Sequenced: blood. The receptors derive from an elderly woman in good health.

The chain carries TRBV4-1 and TRBJ1-4; unclear D gene. This CDR3 has 16 amino acids. CDR1 is MGHRA and CDR2 is YSYEKL in the germline V gene. Trimming left V 1 base short and J 5 bases short, with 14 bases between. CDR3 sequence reads: CASSQGWNRENEKLFF. The CDR3 DNA follows: TGCGCCAGCAGCCAAGGGTGGAACAGAGAAAATGAAAAACTGTTTTTT.

This clonotype showed up just a few times. The chain uses TRBV3-1 and TRBJ1-2, with no clear D. Germline V gives CDR1 LGHDT, CDR2 YNNKEL (reference sequence). This CDR3 contains 16 residues. Trimming cost V 1 base and J 5 bases, with 17 bases left between them. CDR3 region: CASSQGRQPARYGYTF. The CDR3 region has the DNA TGTGCCAGCAGCCAAGGGCGGCAGCCGGCGAGGTATGGCTACACCTTC.

This clonotype was seen a handful of times. The chain recombines TRBV12-3 or TRBV12-4 with TRBJ1-1, with TRBD1 matching over 9 bases. CDR3 length: 16 residues. Trimming cost V 4 bases and J 1 base; bases outside gene matches: 7. This CDR3 is CASSSSMDRGNTEAFF. DNA for the CDR3: TGTGCCAGCAGTTCCTCAATGGACAGGGGGAACACTGAAGCTTTCTTT.

The V gene is TRBV24-1, the J gene TRBJ1-2; the D is unclear. The length of the CDR3 is 13 residues. Germline assignment: CDR1 KGHDR and CDR2 SFDVKD. The ends were cut back, 7 bases at V and 4 bases at J, with 12 bases in the middle. Here the CDR3 DNA reads TGTGCCACCAGGGGTTCAGAATCCTATGGCTACACCTTC. It yields the protein CATRGSESYGYTF.

Concerning this clonotype: The germline gene is not matched at one end of the junction; a read error may be the cause. CDR3 bases: TGTGCCAGCCACACAGGGTCGGGGATGAACACTGAAACTTTCTTT. It specifies CASHTGSGMNTETFF. The chain employs TRBV11-2 and TRBJ1-1, with TRBD1 as a possible D gene (6 bases). Germline-derived CDR1 and CDR2 are SGHAT and FQNNGV. This CDR3 spans 15 amino acids.

V gene TRBV6-5 combines with J gene TRBJ2-1, with 10 positions matching TRBD1. V lost 3 bases and J lost 6; bases outside the gene matches: 5. The length of the CDR3 is 15 residues. Germline CDR1 and CDR2: MNHEY and SVGAGI. CDR3 bases: TGTGCCAGCAGTTATGGGACAGGGGTGGGCAATGAGCAGTTCTTC. Protein sequence: CASSYGTGVGNEQFF.

This clonotype has just a few counts. The CDR3 protein is CASSLSIGTGSNQPQHF. CDR3 bases: TGTGCCAGCAGCTTAAGCATCGGGACAGGGAGCAATCAGCCCCAGCATTTT. This chain connects TRBV5-5 to TRBJ1-5; TRBD1 aligns across 9 bases. CDR3 length: 17 amino acids. The J segment lost 1 base and the V segment lost 2 bases, leaving 7 bases of the junction unmatched. Germline V gives CDR1 SGHKS, CDR2 YYEKEE (reference sequence).

This clonotype was seen at least ten times. The chain has TRBV6-6 and TRBJ1-6; D perhaps matches TRBD1 (5 bases). The CDR3 sequence is 13 residues long. With 0 bases removed from V and 11 bases from J, the gap between germline ends came to 8 bases. Germline V CDR1 and CDR2: MNHNY, SVGAGI (reference sequence). The CDR3, as DNA: TGTGCCAGCAGTTACTCCCGGGGGGCACCCCTCCACTTT. It yields the protein CASSYSRGAPLHF.

A word on this clonotype: One junction end disagrees with the germline gene, perhaps due to a read error. The rearrangement joins TRBV6-1 to TRBJ1-6, with D tentatively TRBD1 (6 bases). In germline, CDR1 is MNHNS, CDR2 SASEGT. This CDR3 has 16 residues. The CDR3, as DNA: TGTGCCAGCAGTATTACCGGGACAATCTATAGTTCACCCCTCCACTTT. Translation gives CASSITGTIYSSPLHF.

This clonotype occurred many times. J is TRBJ2-6 and V is TRBV27; no reliable D call. The CDR3 runs to 16 residues. V was trimmed by 3 bases and J by 0 bases, leaving 9 bases between them. From germline, CDR1 is MNHEY and CDR2 SMNVEV (reference sequence). CDR3 coding DNA: TGTGCCAGCAGTTTTGAGGCGAGCTCTGGGGCCAACGTCCTGACTTTC. This gives the protein CASSFEASSGANVLTF. The full variable domain, rest sourced from reference TRBV27 and TRBJ2-6, is EAQVTQNPRYLITVTGKKLTVTCSQNMNHEYMSWYRQDPGLGLRQIYYSMNVEVTDKGDVPEGYKVSRKEKRNFPLILESPSPNQTSLYFCASSFEASSGANVLTFGAGSRLTVL.

This clonotype was recorded at least ten times. The chain uses TRBV5-1 and TRBJ1-2; unclear D gene. This CDR3 is 14 amino acids long. CDR1 and CDR2 (germline): SGHRS, YFSETQ. Trimming removed 0 bases at V and 2 bases at J, with 8 bases between. The chain's CDR3 is CASSLEGQNYGYTF. The CDR3 bases are TGCGCCAGCAGCTTGGAAGGGCAGAACTATGGCTACACCTTC.

This clonotype was counted many times. The rearrangement uses TRBV3-1 and TRBJ2-6; 10 nucleotides match TRBD1. Germline V gives CDR1 LGHDT, CDR2 YNNKEL (reference sequence). Losses at the gene ends were 4 bases for V and 0 bases for J; bases not matched to a gene: 9. This CDR3 is 19 amino acids long. The CDR3 spells CASSPQAGTGVSGANVLTF. In nucleotides, the CDR3 is TGTGCCAGCAGCCCTCAGGCCGGGACAGGGGTCTCTGGGGCCAACGTCCTGACTTTC.

This clonotype has at least ten counts. The CDR3 DNA reads TGTGCCAGCAGCGTAGATCAGGGCTACTACGAGCAGTACTTC. Amino acids: CASSVDQGYYEQYF. This rearrangement joins TRBV9 to TRBJ2-7; possible D gene TRBD1, 5 bases. The germline V and J ends were trimmed by 0 bases and 3 bases, with 10 bases remaining between them. Germline V gene sequence: CDR1 SGDLS, CDR2 YYNGEE. The CDR3 covers 14 residues.

Notes on this clonotype: A much larger clone lies one base from this, so it may be a read error. V and J are TRBV28 and TRBJ2-7, with D tentatively TRBD2 (6 bases). Per germline, CDR1 MDHEN and CDR2 SYDVKM. The CDR3 is 11 residues long. The CDR3 DNA follows: TGTGACATTGGGGGGTACAACGAGCAGTACTTC. Residues: CDIGGYNEQYF.

With regard to this clonotype: Possible read error: a much larger clone is one base away. V usage is TRBV20-1 and J usage is TRBJ2-7; D might be TRBD1 (6 bases). The germline V gene has CDR1 DFQATT and CDR2 SNEGSKA (reference sequence). V was shortened by 6 bases and J by 7 bases, with 25 bases between the two germline ends. The CDR3 loop spans 15 amino acids. CDR3 sequence reads: CSAPRRGTTYNEQYF. For the CDR3, the DNA is TGCAGTGCGCCTCGCAGGGGCACAACCTACAATGAGCAGTACTTC.

This clonotype turned up a few times. The J gene is TRBJ1-5, the V gene TRBV20-1; TRBD1 aligns across 8 bases. The CDR3 is made up of 13 amino acids. CDR1 and CDR2 from the germline V gene are DFQATT and SNEGSKA (reference sequence). The CDR3 sequence: CSVTGGSNQPQHF. For the CDR3, the DNA is TGCAGCGTCACAGGGGGTAGCAATCAGCCCCAGCATTTT.

This clonotype was seen a handful of times. V is TRBV6-2 or TRBV6-3 and J is TRBJ1-6, with 8 bases aligning to TRBD1. CDR1 and CDR2 (germline): MNHEY, SVGEGT. Losses at the gene ends were 2 bases for V and 0 bases for J; bases not matched to a gene: 9. This CDR3 has 19 residues. Here the CDR3 DNA reads TGTGCCAGCAGTTACACCGGGACAGGAGCTAGCTCCTATAATTCACCCCTCCACTTT. Protein product: CASSYTGTGASSYNSPLHF.

This clonotype was found many times. The chain is built from TRBV12-3 or TRBV12-4 and TRBJ1-4; tentative D call: TRBD1 (5 bases). V lost 6 bases and J 6 bases, leaving 11 bases between the germline ends. The CDR3 sequence is 13 residues long. DNA for the CDR3: TGTGCCAGCAGAAAAGGGGATTATGAAAAACTGTTTTTT. Amino acids: CASRKGDYEKLFF.

This clonotype appeared many times. The CDR3 nucleotides are TGCAGTGCTAGAGATAGGAGAGGGCGAGAGACCCAGTACTTC. Protein sequence: CSARDRRGRETQYF. The chain is built from TRBV20-1 and TRBJ2-5; possibly TRBD2 for D (5 bases). This CDR3 comprises 14 residues. Germline V gene lookup returns CDR1 DFQATT and CDR2 SNEGSKA (reference sequence). Trimming removed 0 bases from V and 4 bases from J, with 12 bases in between.

Points on this clonotype: This could be a read error, since a much larger clone is one nucleotide away. This sequence joins TRBV20-1 and TRBJ2-7, with 11 bases identical to TRBD1. The CDR3 is 15 residues long. The V segment lost 5 bases and the J segment 7 bases; nucleotides outside the gene matches: 13. Germline V gene lookup returns CDR1 DFQATT and CDR2 SNEGSKA (reference sequence). The DNA for the CDR3 is TGCAGTGCTTTGGACAGGGGGCAAAGCTACAATGAGCAGTACTTC. This sequence encodes CSALDRGQSYNEQYF.

This clonotype was counted many times. The gene calls are TRBV3-1 and TRBJ2-5; D gene unclear. Trimming removed 1 base from V and 4 bases from J, with 10 bases in between. CDR3 length equals 14 residues. CDR1 LGHDT and CDR2 YNNKEL come from the germline V gene (reference sequence). The CDR3 protein is CASSQVELGETQYF. The CDR3 nucleotides read TGTGCCAGCAGCCAAGTTGAACTCGGAGAGACCCAGTACTTC.

This clonotype was picked up a small number of times. This rearrangement joins TRBV2 to TRBJ2-7; D remains unclear. Germline V gene lookup returns CDR1 SNHLY and CDR2 FYNNEI. V lost 8 bases, J lost 6 bases, and 11 bases lay in between. CDR3 length: 11 residues. The CDR3 sequence is CASELISEQYF. The CDR3, as DNA: TGTGCCAGCGAGCTCATCTCCGAGCAGTACTTC.

This chain uses TRBV5-5 with TRBJ1-1, with D tentatively TRBD1 (5 bases). Germline CDR1 SGHKS, CDR2 YYEKEE (reference sequence). V lost 2 bases, J lost 4 bases, and 18 bases lay in between. The CDR3 has 16 residues. In nucleotides, the CDR3 is TGTGCCAGCAGCTTTGGCCAGGGAAGACGCAGCACTGAAGCTTTCTTT. Its translation is CASSFGQGRRSTEAFF.